The 32 T cell receptor beta chains below come from one sample, sequenced in a study of blood T cell repertoires in COVID-19. Produced via immunoSEQ multiplex PCR; TCRdb's table is partial and in-frame only. The data show 200,000 to 300,000 clones, about 86% seen once. What was sequenced was peripheral blood. These TCRs come from a man older than 75 with acute or convalescent COVID-19.

The chain combines TRBV4-2 with TRBJ1-5, with D possibly matching TRBD1 (5 bases). The CDR3 contains 14 residues. Per the germline V gene, CDR1 is LGHNA and CDR2 is YNFKEQ. Trimming stripped 1 base from V and 4 bases from J, with 8 bases between. The CDR3 DNA reads as TGTGCCAGCAGCCAAGTAACAGGTAATCAGCCCCAGCATTTT. This translates into CASSQVTGNQPQHF.

This clone was seen only once. J is TRBJ2-1 and V is TRBV9, with D possibly being TRBD1 (5 bases). The germline CDR1 and CDR2 sequences are SGDLS and YYNGEE. V shed 1 base and J shed 9 bases, with 11 bases lying between them. This CDR3 is 13 amino acids long. Here the CDR3 reads CASSVLPRGEQFF. CDR3 coding DNA: TGTGCCAGCAGCGTACTCCCTAGGGGTGAGCAGTTCTTC.

CDR3 nucleotide sequence: TGTGCCAGCAGCCCCGATAGCGGGAGAAGGAATGAGCAGTTCTTC. Translation gives CASSPDSGRRNEQFF. The rearrangement links TRBV7-2 to TRBJ2-1; 9 positions match TRBD2. This CDR3 has 15 amino acids. Germline CDR1 and CDR2: SGHTA and FQGNSA. The ends lost 5 bases at V and 7 bases at J; junction bases unmatched: 9.

The chain has TRBV7-8 and TRBJ2-7; tentatively, D is TRBD2 (6 bases). This CDR3 contains 14 residues. Trimming stripped 7 bases from V and 2 bases from J, with 15 bases between. Germline values: CDR1 SGHVS, CDR2 FQNEAQ. The CDR3 protein is CASTPRGVAYEQYF. CDR3 in DNA: TGTGCCAGCACCCCCCGCGGGGTTGCCTACGAGCAGTACTTC.

The rearrangement uses TRBV19 and TRBJ1-4; D remains ambiguous. The V gene lost 2 bases and the J gene lost 7 bases, with 5 bases spanning the gap. The germline CDR1 and CDR2 sequences are LNHDA and SQIVND (reference sequence). This CDR3 spans 12 amino acids. CDR3 nucleotide sequence: TGTGCCAGTAGTATACCCGGTGAAAAACTGTTTTTT. Amino acid sequence: CASSIPGEKLFF.

This chain uses TRBV7-9 with TRBJ1-4; 9 bases align to TRBD1. Trimming took 1 base from V and 6 from J; bases not matched to a gene: 0. CDR1 and CDR2 from the germline V gene are SEHNR and FQNEAQ (reference sequence). This CDR3 has 14 residues. CDR3: CASSLGTGDEKLFF. Written as DNA, the CDR3 is TGTGCCAGCAGCTTAGGGACAGGGGATGAAAAACTGTTTTTT.

The chain joins TRBV29-1 to TRBJ2-2, with D unclear. CDR3 length: 14 amino acids. Germline lookup yields CDR1 SQVTM and CDR2 ANQGSEA. Trimming left V 5 bases short and J 1 base short, with 11 bases between. CDR3 protein: CSVQVFLNTGELFF. The CDR3 DNA is TGCAGCGTTCAGGTTTTTTTGAACACCGGGGAGCTGTTTTTT.

The chain recombines TRBV28 with TRBJ2-3; 12 bases align to TRBD2. J gave up 2 bases and V 2 bases, and 5 bases lay outside the gene matches. The CDR3 loop spans 17 amino acids. Per germline, CDR1 MDHEN and CDR2 SYDVKM. The CDR3 DNA is TGTGCCAGCAGTTTAGCGACTAGCGGGGGATTCACAGATACGCAGTATTTT. Translation: CASSLATSGGFTDTQYF.

Here the CDR3 reads CASSLAGQLNTEAFF. In DNA form, the CDR3 reads TGTGCCAGCAGCTTAGCGGGACAGCTAAACACTGAAGCTTTCTTT. The gene calls are TRBV7-8 and TRBJ1-1; 7 nucleotides line up with TRBD1. The CDR3 runs 15 residues. Germline values: CDR1 SGHVS, CDR2 FQNEAQ. V lost 0 bases to trimming and J lost 2 bases; unmatched junction nucleotides: 3.

The V call is TRBV6-1, the J call TRBJ1-5; D ambiguous. Trimming stripped 7 bases from V and 0 bases from J, with 10 bases between. The CDR3 has 14 amino acids. Germline CDR1 and CDR2: MNHNS and SASEGT. The CDR3 reads CASKFGSSNQPQHF. CDR3 sequence (DNA): TGTGCCAGCAAGTTTGGCAGTAGCAATCAGCCCCAGCATTTT.

The CDR3, as DNA: TGTGCCAGCATGGGGGGGGACCACTACGAGCAGTACTTC. This codes for CASMGGDHYEQYF. V usage is TRBV2 and J usage is TRBJ2-7; 7 nucleotides line up with TRBD2. The trim removed 7 bases at V and 3 bases at J, leaving 6 bases unmatched. This CDR3 has 13 amino acids. The germline V gene has CDR1 SNHLY and CDR2 FYNNEI.

This clone has only a few counts. J is TRBJ1-2 and V is TRBV27, with 7 bases identical to TRBD1. Germline CDR1 is MNHEY and CDR2 is SMNVEV (reference sequence). V was pared by 4 bases and J by 3 bases, with 8 bases of the junction left unmatched. There are 15 residues in the CDR3. The CDR3 is CASSSTFRGDYGYTF. CDR3 sequence (DNA): TGTGCCAGCAGTTCAACCTTCAGGGGGGACTATGGCTACACCTTC.

The CDR3 loop reads CAISVYSQGFSGNTIYF. DNA for the CDR3: TGTGCCATCAGCGTATACTCACAGGGGTTCTCTGGAAACACCATATATTTT. The gene calls are TRBV10-3 and TRBJ1-3; 7 bases align to TRBD1. The V gene end was trimmed by 6 bases and the J gene end by 0 bases; junction bases not matched to a gene: 11. Germline assignment: CDR1 ENHRY and CDR2 SYGVKD. The CDR3 is 17 residues long.

For the CDR3, the DNA is TGTGCCAGCAGCCTGGGTCTTGGGGAGAGCGATGGCTACACCTTC. Encoded protein: CASSLGLGESDGYTF. The rearrangement uses TRBV7-9 and TRBJ1-2; D uncertain. The CDR3 contains 15 residues. V dropped 5 bases and J dropped 6 bases, with 19 bases sitting between them. The germline CDR1 and CDR2 sequences are SEHNR and FQNEAQ (reference sequence).

J is TRBJ2-5 and V is TRBV3-1 (or the pseudogene TRBV3-2); the match to TRBD2 covers 7 bases. CDR1 and CDR2 (germline): LGHDT, YNNKEL (reference sequence). With V trimmed by 3 bases and J by 3 bases, 4 bases remained unmatched. The CDR3 has 14 residues. The CDR3 loop reads CASSQRAGEETQYF. For the CDR3, the DNA is TGTGCCAGCAGCCAGAGGGCGGGGGAAGAGACCCAGTACTTC.

A single count supports this clone. The V and J genes are TRBV28 and TRBJ2-5; D call uncertain. There are 12 residues in the CDR3. Germline-derived CDR1 and CDR2 are MDHEN and SYDVKM. V was cut by 4 bases and J by 4 bases, with 7 bases left in between. CDR3 in amino acids: CASSSRGETQYF. The CDR3 nucleotides are TGTGCCAGCAGTTCCCGAGGAGAGACCCAGTACTTC. Full variable domain (missing parts from reference TRBV28 and TRBJ2-5): DVKVTQSSRYLVKRTGEKVFLECVQDMDHENMFWYRQDPGLGLRLIYFSYDVKMKEKGDIPEGYSVSREKKERFSLILESASTNQTSMYLCASSSRGETQYFGPGTRLLVL.

This clone appeared a single time. This chain joins TRBV9 and TRBJ2-1; 16 bases are shared with TRBD2. The length of the CDR3 is 17 residues. Trimming removed 3 bases from V and 2 bases from J; junction bases left unmatched: 2. Germline CDR1 reads SGDLS; CDR2 reads YYNGEE. The CDR3: CASSGGTSGGAYNEQFF. The CDR3 coding sequence is TGTGCCAGCAGCGGCGGGACTAGCGGGGGGGCCTACAATGAGCAGTTCTTC.

This chain links TRBV29-1 with TRBJ2-3; 10 nucleotides align to TRBD1. With 3 bases clipped from V and 9 bases from J, the junction kept 12 bases outside the gene matches. CDR1 SQVTM and CDR2 ANQGSEA come from the germline V gene. The CDR3 is 15 residues long. DNA of the CDR3: TGCAGCGTTGAGTCATGGGACAGGGGAGGCCTAACGCAGTATTTT. Its translation is CSVESWDRGGLTQYF.

V is TRBV13 and J is TRBJ2-7; TRBD2 agrees at 8 bases. From germline, CDR1 is PRHDT and CDR2 FYEKMQ (reference sequence). This CDR3 contains 15 residues. V shed 0 bases, J shed 1 base, and the junction held 2 bases outside the gene matches. The CDR3 coding sequence is TGTGCCAGCAGCTTAGGACTAGCGGTTTCCTACGAGCAGTACTTC. This gives the protein CASSLGLAVSYEQYF.

V and J are TRBV21-1 and TRBJ2-7; the table's D gene call, TRBD1, was not cross checked with the DNA. TRBV21-1 constitutes a pseudogene. CDR3 length: 15 amino acids. CDR3 nucleotide sequence: TGTGCCAGCAGCTCCCGACAGGGGGGTATTCACGAGCAGTACTTC. Protein sequence: CASSSRQGGIHEQYF.

V usage is TRBV6-2 or TRBV6-3 and J usage is TRBJ1-5, with D maybe TRBD1 (5 bases). Germline CDR1 and CDR2: MNHEY and SVGEGT. This CDR3 comprises 12 residues. The V end was cut by 5 bases, the J end by 9 bases, with 11 bases between. Here the CDR3 reads CASSDRGTPQHF. DNA of the CDR3: TGTGCCAGCAGTGACCGCGGGACGCCCCAGCATTTT.

The sample holds a few counts of this clone. This same CDR3 is encoded by further DNA sequences in the sample. This sequence joins TRBV7-3 and TRBJ1-1; the D is unclear. The CDR3 runs to 13 residues. The germline V gene has CDR1 SGHTA and CDR2 FQGTGA. Deletions cut 3 bases from V and 2 bases from J, with 7 bases between. The CDR3 loop is CASSFGGNTEAFF. For the CDR3, the DNA is TGTGCCAGCAGCTTCGGCGGTAACACTGAAGCTTTCTTT.

V is TRBV19 and J is TRBJ1-5; unclear D gene. There are 13 residues in the CDR3. CDR1 LNHDA and CDR2 SQIVND come from the germline V gene (reference sequence). Trimming removed 6 bases at V and 5 bases at J, with 11 bases between. The DNA for the CDR3 is TGTGCCAGTAGAACATCGCTTTATCAGCCCCAGCATTTT. This gives the protein CASRTSLYQPQHF.

The rearrangement links TRBV9 to TRBJ1-4, with D possibly matching TRBD1 (6 bases). Germline assignment: CDR1 SGDLS and CDR2 YYNGEE. The CDR3 sequence is 15 residues long. The V gene lost 0 bases and the J gene lost 5 bases, with 11 bases spanning the gap. The CDR3 region has the DNA TGTGCCAGCAGCGTAGACGGGGGGCAGAATGAAAAACTGTTTTTT. Its protein is CASSVDGGQNEKLFF.

The rearrangement links TRBV6-5 to TRBJ1-5, with TRBD1 identical over 7 bases. The CDR3 length is 15 residues. With 7 bases clipped from V and 1 base from J, the junction kept 7 bases outside the gene matches. Germline-derived CDR1 and CDR2 are MNHEY and SVGAGI. In nucleotides, the CDR3 is TGTGCCAGCACCGAAACGACAGGGAGCAATCAGCCCCAGCATTTT. Amino acids: CASTETTGSNQPQHF.

The V call is TRBV19, the J call TRBJ1-1; 7 positions match TRBD1. CDR3 size: 14 residues. V dropped 6 bases and J dropped 1; count of bases not matched to a gene: 5. Germline lookup yields CDR1 LNHDA and CDR2 SQIVND (reference sequence). Here the CDR3 reads CASRPGGGNTEAFF. The CDR3 coding sequence is TGTGCCAGTAGACCAGGGGGTGGGAACACTGAAGCTTTCTTT.

V gene TRBV5-1 combines with J gene TRBJ2-2; D gene uncertain. The CDR3 is 15 residues long. Between the trimmed V and J ends, which lost 2 bases and 0 bases, there was a span of 8 bases. CDR1 is SGHRS and CDR2 is YFSETQ in the germline V gene. The CDR3 loop reads CASSLQQANTGELFF. The CDR3 DNA sequence: TGCGCCAGCAGCTTACAGCAGGCGAACACCGGGGAGCTGTTTTTT.

This clone was picked up a small number of times. The rearrangement joins TRBV7-9 to TRBJ2-7, with 7 nucleotides matching TRBD1. In germline, CDR1 is SEHNR, CDR2 FQNEAQ (reference sequence). The CDR3 sequence is 14 residues long. The junction had 9 bases not matched to a gene; V was cut back by 5 bases and J by 5 bases. In nucleotides, the CDR3 is TGTGCCAGCAGCCCCCGACAGGGCGTCCACGAGCAGTACTTC. The encoded protein is CASSPRQGVHEQYF. The full variable domain, completed using reference TRBV7-9 and TRBJ2-7, is DTGVSQNPRHKITKRGQNVTFRCDPISEHNRLYWYRQTLGQGPEFLTYFQNEAQLEKSRLLSDRFSAERPKGSFSTLEIQRTEQGDSAMYLCASSPRQGVHEQYFGPGTRLTVT.

A single count supports this clone. This chain connects TRBV7-3 to TRBJ1-2; 11 bases are a match to TRBD1. V was clipped by 5 bases and J by 2 bases; unmatched bases: 7. CDR1 SGHTA and CDR2 FQGTGA come from the germline V gene. This CDR3 has 16 residues. CDR3 loop: CASSPGQGVGNYGYTF. CDR3 coding DNA: TGTGCCAGCAGCCCGGGACAGGGGGTAGGGAACTATGGCTACACCTTC.

The chain carries TRBV2 and TRBJ1-5, with D possibly TRBD1 on 5 matching bases. CDR1 and CDR2 (germline): SNHLY, FYNNEI. The CDR3 is 13 residues long. Trimming removed 1 base from V and 7 bases from J, with 8 bases in between. CDR3 protein: CASSEEGHQPQHF. CDR3 sequence (DNA): TGTGCCAGCAGTGAAGAGGGGCACCAGCCCCAGCATTTT.

The J gene is TRBJ1-1, the V gene TRBV21-1; the table gives TRBD1 as D, unverified against the DNA. TRBV21-1 is a known pseudogene. The CDR3 is made up of 15 amino acids. DNA for the CDR3: TGTGCCAGCAGCGCCAGGGGGGTCAGGGGCCCTGAAGCTTTCTTT. Translating gives CASSARGVRGPEAFF.

The chain has TRBV12-5 and TRBJ2-3; 9 positions match TRBD2. Germline V lookup: CDR1 LGHNT, CDR2 FRNRAP. This CDR3 comprises 15 residues. J gave up 0 bases and V 6 bases, and 4 bases lay outside the gene matches. CDR3 bases: TGTGCTAGTGGGCCAGCGGGAGGTAGCACAGATACGCAGTATTTT. Translation: CASGPAGGSTDTQYF.